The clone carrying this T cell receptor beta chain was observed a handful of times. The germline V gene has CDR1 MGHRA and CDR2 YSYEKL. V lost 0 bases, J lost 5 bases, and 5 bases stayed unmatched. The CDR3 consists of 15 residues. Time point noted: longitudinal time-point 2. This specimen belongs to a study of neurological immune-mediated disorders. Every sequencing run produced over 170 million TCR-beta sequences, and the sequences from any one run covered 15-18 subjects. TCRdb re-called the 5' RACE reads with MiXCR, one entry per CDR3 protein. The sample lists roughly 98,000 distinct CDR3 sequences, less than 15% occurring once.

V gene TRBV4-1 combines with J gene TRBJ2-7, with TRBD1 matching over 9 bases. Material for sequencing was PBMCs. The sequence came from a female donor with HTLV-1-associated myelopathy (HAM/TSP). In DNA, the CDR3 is TGCGCCAGCAGCCAAGAAGCGACAGGGGGAAACGAGCAGTACTTC. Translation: CASSQEATGGNEQYF.